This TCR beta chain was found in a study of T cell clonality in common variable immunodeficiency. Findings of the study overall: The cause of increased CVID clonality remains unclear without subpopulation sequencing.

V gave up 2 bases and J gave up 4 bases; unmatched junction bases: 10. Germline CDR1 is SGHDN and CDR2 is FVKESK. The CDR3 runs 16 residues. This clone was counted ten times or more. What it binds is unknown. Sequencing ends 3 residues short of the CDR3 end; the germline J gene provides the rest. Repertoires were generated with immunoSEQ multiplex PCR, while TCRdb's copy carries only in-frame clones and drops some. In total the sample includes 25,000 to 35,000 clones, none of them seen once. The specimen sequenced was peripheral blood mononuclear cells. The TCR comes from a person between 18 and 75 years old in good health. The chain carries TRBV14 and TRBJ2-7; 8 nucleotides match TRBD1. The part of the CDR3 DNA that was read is TGTGCCAGCAGCCAATTCACTGGGACAGGCTTGTACGAG. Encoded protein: CASSQFTGTGLYE. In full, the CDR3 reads CASSQFTGTGLYEQYF. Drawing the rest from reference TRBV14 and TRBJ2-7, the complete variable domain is EAGVTQFPSHSVIEKGQTVTLRCDPISGHDNLYWYRRVMGKEIKFLLHFVKESKQDESGMPNNRFLAERTGGTYSTLKVQPAELEDSGVYFCASSQFTGTGLYEQYFGPGTRLTVT.